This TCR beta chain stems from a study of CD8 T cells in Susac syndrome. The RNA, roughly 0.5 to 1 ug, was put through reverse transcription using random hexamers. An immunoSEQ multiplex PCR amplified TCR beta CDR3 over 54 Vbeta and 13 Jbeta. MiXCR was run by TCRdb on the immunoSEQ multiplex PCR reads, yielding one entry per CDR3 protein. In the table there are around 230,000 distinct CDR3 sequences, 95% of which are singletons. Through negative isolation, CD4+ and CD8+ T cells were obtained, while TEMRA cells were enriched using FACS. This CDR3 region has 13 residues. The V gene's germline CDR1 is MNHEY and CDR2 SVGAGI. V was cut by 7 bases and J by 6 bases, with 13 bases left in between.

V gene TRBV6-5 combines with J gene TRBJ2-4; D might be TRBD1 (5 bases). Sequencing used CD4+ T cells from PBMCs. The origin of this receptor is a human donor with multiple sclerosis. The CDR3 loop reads CASTPRASNIQYF. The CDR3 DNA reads TGTGCCAGCACTCCCAGGGCCTCAAACATTCAGTACTTC.